This is a list of T cell receptor beta chains from one sample in a study of shared clonotypes between healthy human individuals. The data were produced by immunoSEQ multiplex PCR, yet TCRdb's version contains in-frame clones alone and is incomplete. This sample yields about 2,100,000 clones, of which just over 90% are seen a single time; roughly 1.8% belongs to the top ten. The sample was naive CD8+ T cells from PBMCs. The receptors here all came from a man aged 18 to 30 in good health. Some clones in this sample may be carry-over from other donors' samples. Each CDR3 is given without its conserved first and last residue. The order of the fields is clone size, V gene, CDR3 length, J gene, D gene, CDR3 protein. The D gene is left open where the match is weak. For some rows the clone size is stated as once, few or many, or as a class when expanded; others skip it.

size: .; V: TRBV5-4; length: 14; J: TRBJ2-7; D: TRBD2; CDR3: ASSLWIAGLPYEQY
size: .; V: TRBV4-1; length: 11; J: TRBJ1-1; D: .; CDR3: ASSQGRRAEAF
size: .; V: TRBV4-3; length: 16; J: TRBJ2-3; D: .; CDR3: ASSQYHRQELLTDTQY
size: .; V: TRBV6-5; length: 10; J: TRBJ2-2; D: .; CDR3: ASSYGGGELF
size: once; V: TRBV11-1; length: 16; J: TRBJ2-1; D: .; CDR3: ASSLRSLGPNSGNEQF
size: .; V: TRBV9; length: 13; J: TRBJ2-2; D: .; CDR3: ASSLSGSNTGELF
size: .; V: TRBV5-6; length: 13; J: TRBJ1-4; D: TRBD1; CDR3: ARLDPGTAPEKLF
size: .; V: TRBV2; length: 18; J: TRBJ2-1; D: TRBD2; CDR3: ASIIQGLAGLVGSYNEQF
size: .; V: TRBV9; length: 13; J: TRBJ1-5; D: .; CDR3: ASSVGFTINQPQH
size: .; V: TRBV27; length: 14; J: TRBJ1-1; D: .; CDR3: ASSPSAGDWDTEAF
size: .; V: TRBV27; length: 10; J: TRBJ1-1; D: .; CDR3: ASSFWGAEAF
size: .; V: TRBV4-1; length: 11; J: TRBJ1-2; D: .; CDR3: ASSQVGGIDYT
size: .; V: TRBV11-1; length: 14; J: TRBJ2-7; D: TRBD2; CDR3: ASSGRLAGAPYEQY
size: .; V: TRBV27; length: 13; J: TRBJ1-2; D: TRBD1; CDR3: ASSLSGRGNYGYT
size: .; V: TRBV9; length: 13; J: TRBJ2-5; D: TRBD1; CDR3: ASSVAGTGDETQY
size: .; V: TRBV5-5; length: 12; J: TRBJ2-7; D: .; CDR3: ASSLERVSYEQY
size: .; V: TRBV6-1; length: 13; J: TRBJ2-6; D: .; CDR3: ASSRGGRGANVLT
size: .; V: TRBV4-3; length: 19; J: TRBJ2-6; D: TRBD2; CDR3: ASSQEVIAGALVSGANVLT
size: .; V: TRBV7-9; length: 14; J: TRBJ2-2; D: .; CDR3: ASSLSLRLNTGELF
size: .; V: TRBV15; length: 11; J: TRBJ2-1; D: .; CDR3: ATRPSSYNEQF
size: once; V: TRBV6-5; length: 11; J: TRBJ1-1; D: TRBD1; CDR3: ASSYRTGGHAF
size: .; V: TRBV10-3; length: 12; J: TRBJ1-4; D: .; CDR3: AIRRSPEDEKLF
size: .; V: TRBV5-6; length: 12; J: TRBJ1-3; D: TRBD1; CDR3: ASSWDRGGNTIY
size: .; V: TRBV27; length: 14; J: TRBJ1-2; D: .; CDR3: ASSPSEGSFRYGYT
size: .; V: TRBV25-1; length: 13; J: TRBJ2-2; D: TRBD2; CDR3: ASSDSAGDPGELF
size: .; V: TRBV6-5; length: 12; J: TRBJ2-2; D: .; CDR3: ASRQLQTSGELF
size: .; V: TRBV27; length: 10; J: TRBJ2-2; D: .; CDR3: AAGPLPGELF
size: .; V: TRBV27; length: 15; J: TRBJ2-2; D: .; CDR3: ASIPLGGGRKTGELF
size: .; V: TRBV7-8; length: 11; J: TRBJ1-1; D: .; CDR3: ASSTARAPEAF
size: .; V: TRBV7-9; length: 12; J: TRBJ1-5; D: TRBD1; CDR3: ASSPRQGNQPQH
size: .; V: TRBV11-2; length: 13; J: TRBJ1-6; D: TRBD1; CDR3: ASSLLTGGNSPLH
size: .; V: TRBV11-1; length: 15; J: TRBJ2-7; D: TRBD2; CDR3: ASSHRRGTSGSYEQY
size: .; V: TRBV9; length: 9; J: TRBJ2-1; D: .; CDR3: ASSEGREQF
size: .; V: TRBV7-2; length: 12; J: TRBJ1-6; D: .; CDR3: ASSLRERVSPLH
size: .; V: TRBV7-9; length: 15; J: TRBJ2-3; D: .; CDR3: ASSPPGRTGEPDTQY
size: .; V: TRBV27; length: 14; J: TRBJ2-1; D: .; CDR3: ASSPETSPLNNEQF
size: once; V: TRBV7-2; length: 10; J: TRBJ2-5; D: TRBD2; CDR3: ASSPAGGTQY
size: .; V: TRBV7-3; length: 14; J: TRBJ2-1; D: TRBD2; CDR3: ASSFGLAGAYNEQF
size: .; V: TRBV7-9; length: 12; J: TRBJ2-7; D: .; CDR3: ASSLAGALYEQY
size: .; V: TRBV9; length: 11; J: TRBJ2-7; D: .; CDR3: ASSVQGDYEQY
size: .; V: TRBV6-5; length: 11; J: TRBJ2-2; D: .; CDR3: ASAASANGELF
size: .; V: TRBV27; length: 12; J: TRBJ2-1; D: .; CDR3: ASSFLRRDIEQF
size: .; V: TRBV7-9; length: 11; J: TRBJ2-7; D: .; CDR3: ASSFDRGGEQY
size: .; V: TRBV6-6; length: 10; J: TRBJ2-7; D: .; CDR3: ASRGGDHEQY
size: .; V: TRBV28; length: 12; J: TRBJ2-7; D: TRBD1; CDR3: ASSSGTGVYEQY
size: .; V: TRBV6-4; length: 11; J: TRBJ1-1; D: .; CDR3: ASSDTSTSEAF
size: .; V: TRBV14; length: 13; J: TRBJ2-4; D: .; CDR3: ASSRLEGGPNIQY
size: .; V: TRBV19; length: 11; J: TRBJ1-1; D: .; CDR3: ASSIQRSSEAF
size: .; V: TRBV4-1; length: 15; J: TRBJ1-4; D: .; CDR3: ASSPGVRGKANEKLF
size: .; V: TRBV27; length: 11; J: TRBJ2-2; D: .; CDR3: ASRTHNTGELF
size: .; V: TRBV7-9; length: 12; J: TRBJ2-1; D: .; CDR3: ASSPTSDPNEQF
size: .; V: TRBV11-2; length: 12; J: TRBJ1-1; D: .; CDR3: ASSLYGLNTEAF
size: .; V: TRBV10-3; length: 13; J: TRBJ2-1; D: TRBD1; CDR3: AISDGTGGYNEQF
size: .; V: TRBV27; length: 10; J: TRBJ2-7; D: .; CDR3: ASSDRSYEQY
size: few; V: TRBV30; length: 12; J: TRBJ2-2; D: .; CDR3: AWSLGEMAGELF
size: .; V: TRBV29-1; length: 11; J: TRBJ2-2; D: .; CDR3: SVFGVDTGELF
size: .; V: TRBV5-6; length: 13; J: TRBJ2-7; D: TRBD2; CDR3: ASSVVRLAPAEQY
size: .; V: TRBV15; length: 14; J: TRBJ1-4; D: .; CDR3: ATSRDEGVPSEKLF
size: .; V: TRBV5-1; length: 13; J: TRBJ2-7; D: .; CDR3: ASSLEAGVTYEQY
size: .; V: TRBV7-8; length: 16; J: TRBJ1-2; D: TRBD1; CDR3: ASSHHPGTGPRDYGYT